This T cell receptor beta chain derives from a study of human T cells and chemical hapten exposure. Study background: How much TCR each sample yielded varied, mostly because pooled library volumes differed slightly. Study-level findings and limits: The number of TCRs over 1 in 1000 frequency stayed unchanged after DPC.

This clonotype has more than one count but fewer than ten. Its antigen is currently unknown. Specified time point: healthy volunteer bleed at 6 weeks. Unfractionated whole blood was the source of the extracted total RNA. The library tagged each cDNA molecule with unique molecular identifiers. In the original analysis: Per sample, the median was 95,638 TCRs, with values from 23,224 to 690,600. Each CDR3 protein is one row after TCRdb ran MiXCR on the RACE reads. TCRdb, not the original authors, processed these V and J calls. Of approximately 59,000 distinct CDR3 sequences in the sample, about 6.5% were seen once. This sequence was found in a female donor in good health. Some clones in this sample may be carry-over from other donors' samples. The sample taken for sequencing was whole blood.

The CDR3 nucleotides are TGTGCCAGCAGCGTAACGTCGAGCGGGGCCACAGATACGCAGTATTTT. It is translated as CASSVTSSGATDTQYF. The chain joins TRBV9 to TRBJ2-3, with 7 bases identical to TRBD2. Germline-derived CDR1 and CDR2 are SGDLS and YYNGEE. Trimming at V came to 1 base and at J to 2 bases, leaving 7 bases not matched to a gene. This CDR3 spans 16 amino acids.